This entry describes one T cell receptor beta chain. In the authors' workflow: Amplification with reference gene primers provided the estimates of nucleated cell counts. Some clones are missing from TCRdb's copy, which holds only in-frame ones; the method was immunoSEQ multiplex PCR. V, J and clone size are those of that table, while D and trimming were read from the DNA. The data show about 380,000 clones, more than 75% seen once. Self-reported history from a screening survey and questionnaire set each donor's cohort. Recovered Cohort 3 donors showed two negative PCRs, clearance, or symptom resolution. V gave up 5 bases and J gave up 5 bases, with 18 bases separating them. From germline, CDR1 is SEHNR and CDR2 FQNEAQ (reference sequence). This CDR3 has 15 amino acids. The record originates from a study of blood T cell repertoires in COVID-19.

V is TRBV7-9 and J is TRBJ2-5; possible D gene TRBD1, 5 bases. The TCR originated in a woman between 18 and 30 years old who had recovered from COVID-19. Sequencing was done on a sample of PBMCs or T cells enriched from blood (not recorded which). CDR3 amino acids: CASSPRTTEVETQYF. The DNA for the CDR3 is TGTGCCAGCAGCCCCCGGACAACCGAGGTTGAGACCCAGTACTTC.